Each of the 13 T cell receptor beta chains below was sequenced from the same sample in a study of beta chain features in type 1 diabetes. What was sequenced were expressed TCRB transcripts, since all of the isolated RNA had been reverse transcribed. TCRdb's table, derived via immunoSEQ multiplex PCR, lists solely in-frame clones and lacks some. The profile shows fewer than 300,000 clones, roughly a tenth of them singletons. Study-wide results and caveats: TCRB CDR3s were moderately but significantly shorter in Type 1 diabetes patients in all four CD4+ subsets.

These receptors are not linked to any known antigen. Sequencing input: naive CD4+ T cells from blood. These receptor sequences come from a man aged 25 to 45 with type 1 diabetes.

The V call is TRBV7-9, the J call TRBJ1-1; D is perhaps TRBD1 (6 bases). The V gene's germline CDR1 is SEHNR and CDR2 FQNEAQ (reference sequence). Between the trimmed V and J ends, which lost 3 bases and 1 base, there was a span of 9 bases. This CDR3 contains 14 residues. The CDR3 sequence: CASSFGQSNTEAFF. The CDR3 DNA is TGTGCCAGCAGCTTCGGACAGTCGAACACTGAAGCTTTCTTT.

This clone has more than one count but fewer than ten. J is TRBJ2-1 and V is TRBV5-1, with 8 bases lining up with TRBD2. Germline V gene data show CDR1 as SGHRS and CDR2 as YFSETQ. The CDR3 has 14 residues. V was pared by 4 bases and J by 10 bases, with 10 bases of the junction left unmatched. CDR3 sequence: CASSQRTSRGEQFF. CDR3 sequence (DNA): TGCGCCAGCAGCCAACGGACTAGCCGGGGGGAGCAGTTCTTC.

This clone was counted a few times. This chain joins TRBV18 and TRBJ1-1; D remains unclear. V lost 0 bases and J 4 bases, leaving 6 bases between the germline ends. The germline gives CDR1 KGHSH, CDR2 LQKENI. The CDR3 loop spans 13 amino acids. CDR3 bases: TGTGCCAGCTCACCACCGGCCAGCACTGAAGCTTTCTTT. Its protein is CASSPPASTEAFF.

This clone has only a few counts. The chain recombines TRBV29-1 with TRBJ1-3; no firm D call. Trimming took off 2 bases at V and 0 bases at J, with 8 bases between the two ends. The CDR3 runs 14 residues. CDR1 is SQVTM and CDR2 is ANQGSEA in the germline V gene. The CDR3 nucleotides are TGCAGCGTTGAACCGAAGAGCTCTGGAAACACCATATATTTT. It translates to CSVEPKSSGNTIYF. Based on the CDR3 plus reference TRBV29-1 and TRBJ1-3, the full variable domain is SAVISQKPSRDICQRGTSLTIQCQVDSQVTMMFWYRQQPGQSLTLIATANQGSEATYESGFVIDKFPISRPNLTFSTLTVSNMSPEDSSIYLCSVEPKSSGNTIYFGEGSWLTVV.

The chain combines TRBV4-1 with TRBJ2-2; 9 bases agree with TRBD2. Germline assignment: CDR1 MGHRA and CDR2 YSYEKL. The CDR3 totals 17 residues. The J segment lost 4 bases and the V segment lost 2 bases, leaving 8 bases of the junction unmatched. CDR3 loop: CASSQRVAGVLTGELFF. Here the CDR3 DNA reads TGCGCCAGCAGCCAACGGGTAGCGGGGGTTCTCACCGGGGAGCTGTTTTTT.

The rearrangement links TRBV4-2 to TRBJ2-7; 11 nucleotides agree with TRBD1. The CDR3 totals 16 residues. The J segment lost 2 bases and the V segment lost 1 base, leaving 4 bases of the junction unmatched. The germline V gene has CDR1 LGHNA and CDR2 YNFKEQ. CDR3 residues: CASSQVSGQGAYEQYF. CDR3 in DNA: TGTGCCAGCAGCCAAGTTTCGGGACAGGGGGCCTACGAGCAGTACTTC.

This clone was seen only a few times. Different DNA sequences within this sample yield the same CDR3. The chain employs TRBV6-5 and TRBJ2-7, with TRBD2 identical over 7 bases. CDR1 is MNHEY, CDR2 SVGAGI, per germline. The length of the CDR3 is 13 residues. The trim removed 5 bases at V and 0 bases at J, leaving 1 base unmatched. CDR3 in DNA: TGTGCCAGCAGTAGGGACTACTCCTACGAGCAGTACTTC. Translation gives CASSRDYSYEQYF.

The chain uses TRBV5-1 and TRBJ2-5, with D unclear. Germline CDR1 SGHRS, CDR2 YFSETQ. This CDR3 contains 14 residues. The V and J ends lost 5 bases and 2 bases respectively, with 13 bases between them. The CDR3 nucleotides are TGCGCCAGCAGACTGCAGGTTTTTCAAGAGACCCAGTACTTC. It translates to CASRLQVFQETQYF.

This clone was detected only a few times. The chain couples TRBV5-4 to TRBJ2-7; D ambiguous. V lost 0 bases, J lost 1 base, and 5 bases lay in between. The germline V gene encodes CDR1 SGHNT and CDR2 YYREEE (reference sequence). CDR3 size: 13 residues. CDR3 coding DNA: TGTGCCAGCAGCTTGGGCGCGTCCTACGAGCAGTACTTC. As protein: CASSLGASYEQYF.

The sample holds a few counts of this clone. The V and J genes are TRBV4-2 and TRBJ1-2; tentatively, D is TRBD1 (6 bases). Trimming removed 3 bases from V and 10 bases from J, with 21 bases in between. Germline V gene sequence: CDR1 LGHNA, CDR2 YNFKEQ. The length of the CDR3 is 15 residues. The DNA for the CDR3 is TGTGCCAGCAGCCAGGCCTCCGGGACATCCCCCTCCTACACCTTC. Amino acids: CASSQASGTSPSYTF.

This clone came up a few times. The chain combines TRBV28 with TRBJ2-1; 12 positions match TRBD2. The CDR3 runs to 15 residues. V dropped 6 bases and J dropped 5; count of bases not matched to a gene: 5. Germline CDR1 and CDR2: MDHEN and SYDVKM. The CDR3 nucleotides read TGTGCCAGCAGCCCCGGACTAGCGGGGAACAATGAGCAGTTCTTC. It is translated as CASSPGLAGNNEQFF.

The V call is TRBV2, the J call TRBJ2-5; TRBD1 agrees at 7 bases. The germline CDR1 and CDR2 sequences are SNHLY and FYNNEI. This CDR3 has 13 amino acids. Losses at the gene ends were 6 bases for V and 4 bases for J; bases not matched to a gene: 5. The CDR3 DNA reads TGTGCCAGCAGCCCGGGACAGATAGAGACCCAGTACTTC. Translated, it gives CASSPGQIETQYF.

This clone was counted only a few times. The rearrangement joins TRBV4-1 to TRBJ1-5; 7 bases are a match to TRBD1. Losses at the gene ends were 2 bases for V and 6 bases for J; bases not matched to a gene: 10. Germline-derived CDR1 and CDR2 are MGHRA and YSYEKL. The CDR3 has 16 residues. The DNA of the CDR3 is TGCGCCAGCAGCCAATTTCGCGCAGGGGGGACTCAGCCCCAGCATTTT. Translating it yields CASSQFRAGGTQPQHF.